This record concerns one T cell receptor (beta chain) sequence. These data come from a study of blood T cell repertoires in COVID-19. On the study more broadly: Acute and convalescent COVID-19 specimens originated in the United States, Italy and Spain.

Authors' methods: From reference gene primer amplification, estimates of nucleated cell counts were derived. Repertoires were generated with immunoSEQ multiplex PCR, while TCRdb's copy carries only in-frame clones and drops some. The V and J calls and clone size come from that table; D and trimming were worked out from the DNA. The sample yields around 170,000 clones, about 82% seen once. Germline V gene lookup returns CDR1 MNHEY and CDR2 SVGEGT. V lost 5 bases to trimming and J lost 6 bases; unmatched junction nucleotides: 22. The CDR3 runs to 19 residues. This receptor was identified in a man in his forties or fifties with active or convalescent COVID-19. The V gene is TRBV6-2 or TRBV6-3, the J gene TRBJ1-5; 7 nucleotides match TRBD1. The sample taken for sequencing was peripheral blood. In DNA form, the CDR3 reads TGTGCCAGCAGTAATCCGGGACAGAAGCTTCGGTGGGGAAGTCAGCCCCAGCATTTT. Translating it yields CASSNPGQKLRWGSQPQHF.